One and the same sample provided the 13 T cell receptor beta chains below, sequenced in a study of cytotoxic CD8 clonotypes in ibrutinib-treated CLL. Generated by immunoSEQ multiplex PCR, the TCRdb table keeps only in-frame clones and is missing some. The table has 270,000 or so clones, 65% to 85% seen once; the top ten hold roughly 5.7%. Sample: PBMCs, taken at disease progression, from a patient treated with ibrutinib. Receptors originate from a human donor with chronic lymphocytic leukemia.

The rearrangement uses TRBV5-1 and TRBJ1-1; 9 nucleotides line up with TRBD1. Looked up from germline, CDR1 is SGHRS and CDR2 is YFSETQ. There are 14 residues in the CDR3. With V trimmed by 4 bases and J by 0 bases, 1 base remained unmatched. The CDR3, as DNA: TGCGCCAGCAGCCGGACAGGGGTGAACACTGAAGCTTTCTTT. It codes for CASSRTGVNTEAFF.

The V call is TRBV5-1, the J call TRBJ2-7, with 11 bases that match TRBD2. With V trimmed by 2 bases and J by 1 base, 5 bases remained unmatched. CDR1 and CDR2 (germline): SGHRS, YFSETQ. This CDR3 spans 16 amino acids. CDR3 DNA sequence: TGCGCCAGCAGCTTCCCGACTAGCGGGGATTCCTACGAGCAGTACTTC. The encoded protein is CASSFPTSGDSYEQYF.

The rearrangement joins TRBV7-3 to TRBJ2-1; D may be TRBD2 (6 bases). The CDR3 length is 14 residues. Trimming left V 1 base short and J 6 bases short, with 10 bases between. CDR1 is SGHTA, CDR2 FQGTGA, per germline. The chain's CDR3 is CASSLIQGGNEQFF. Written as DNA, the CDR3 is TGTGCCAGCAGCTTAATCCAGGGAGGCAATGAGCAGTTCTTC.

The V call is TRBV5-1, the J call TRBJ2-7; 8 bases are shared with TRBD1. V was clipped by 0 bases and J by 6 bases; unmatched bases: 8. The CDR3 contains 15 residues. CDR1 is SGHRS, CDR2 YFSETQ, per germline. The CDR3 DNA follows: TGCGCCAGCAGCTTGGCCTTAACAGGGGGAGGCGAGCAGTACTTC. Its translation is CASSLALTGGGEQYF.

The count of this clone is one. The genes are TRBV25-1 and TRBJ2-5; 11 bases are shared with TRBD1. Germline CDR1 MGHDK, CDR2 SYGVNS. This CDR3 has 15 residues. V lost 5 bases to trimming and J lost 5 bases; unmatched junction nucleotides: 7. CDR3 DNA sequence: TGTGCCAGCAGTTATAGGACAGGGGGCGCCGAGACCCAGTACTTC. It specifies CASSYRTGGAETQYF.

The chain links TRBV9 to TRBJ2-6; 9 positions agree with TRBD1. This CDR3 is built from 17 residues. After removal of 2 bases from V and 0 bases from J, the junction contained 3 bases not matched to a gene. The germline CDR1 and CDR2 sequences are SGDLS and YYNGEE. This CDR3 reads CASSVGTGYSGANVLTF. Here the CDR3 DNA reads TGTGCCAGCAGCGTCGGGACAGGGTACTCTGGGGCCAACGTCCTGACTTTC.

The rearrangement uses TRBV27 and TRBJ2-1; D possibly corresponds to TRBD1 (6 bases). Germline CDR1 and CDR2: MNHEY and SMNVEV (reference sequence). There are 13 residues in the CDR3. Trimming left V 3 bases short and J 9 bases short, with 12 bases between. The CDR3 bases are TGTGCCAGCAGTTTTACAGGGTTGTTTGAGCAGTTCTTC. This codes for CASSFTGLFEQFF.

V usage is TRBV11-2 and J usage is TRBJ1-1, with 8 positions matching TRBD1. The ends lost 3 bases at V and 3 bases at J; junction bases unmatched: 6. The CDR3 has 15 amino acids. Germline assignment: CDR1 SGHAT and CDR2 FQNNGV. CDR3 region: CASSLRPTGDTEAFF. The CDR3, as DNA: TGTGCCAGCAGCTTGAGGCCGACAGGGGACACTGAAGCTTTCTTT.

This chain connects TRBV6-6 to TRBJ1-6, with 7 nucleotides matching TRBD1. This CDR3 region has 13 residues. The germline gives CDR1 MNHNY, CDR2 SVGAGI (reference sequence). V trimming: 6 bases; J trimming: 8 bases; junction bases outside the gene matches: 4. The CDR3 region is CASSRQGHSPLHF. DNA for the CDR3: TGTGCCAGCAGCCGACAGGGTCATTCACCCCTCCACTTT.

This chain uses TRBV27 with TRBJ2-7; D is perhaps TRBD1 or TRBD2 (5 bases each). V dropped 6 bases and J dropped 1 base, with 13 bases sitting between them. The CDR3 extends over 14 amino acids. Germline CDR1 MNHEY, CDR2 SMNVEV (reference sequence). Here the CDR3 reads CASSRRQGSYEQYF. In DNA form, the CDR3 reads TGTGCCAGCAGCCGGAGGCAGGGATCCTACGAGCAGTACTTC.

The count of this clone is one. The V call is TRBV28, the J call TRBJ2-2; perhaps TRBD1 as D (6 bases). Germline CDR1 and CDR2: MDHEN and SYDVKM. Trimming took off 11 bases at V and 7 bases at J, with 47 bases between the two ends. CDR3 size: 23 residues. The CDR3 region is CAASSSRSWGSRYRDIVGGELFF. CDR3 bases: TGTGCCGCCAGCAGTTCGAGGTCCTGGGGCAGTCGTTACAGGGATATCGTGGGCGGGGAGCTGTTTTTT.

The V gene is TRBV29-1, the J gene TRBJ2-7; 10 bases match TRBD2. The CDR3 extends over 15 amino acids. In germline, CDR1 is SQVTM, CDR2 ANQGSEA. V shed 4 bases and J 0 bases; nucleotides not matched to a gene: 6. CDR3 protein: CSVGGASGSSYEQYF. DNA for the CDR3: TGCAGCGTTGGAGGGGCTAGCGGGAGCTCCTACGAGCAGTACTTC.

The chain recombines TRBV15 with TRBJ1-4; D is perhaps TRBD1 (5 bases). CDR3 size: 15 residues. The ends were cut back, 0 bases at V and 6 bases at J, with 11 bases in the middle. CDR1 is LNHNV and CDR2 is YYDKDF in the germline V gene (reference sequence). CDR3 DNA sequence: TGTGCCACCAGCAGAGATGGGACCTACTATGAAAAACTGTTTTTT. Translated, it gives CATSRDGTYYEKLFF.